This TCR beta chain was sequenced in a study of glioma-infiltrating T cells after dendritic cell vaccination. Primers: 60 V beta forward and 13 J beta reverse. TCRdb's copy holds only in-frame clones and misses some; the assay was immunoSEQ multiplex PCR. The sample lists 85,000 to 100,000 clones; 85% were seen once. The time point here: after dendritic cell vaccination, including at tumor progression/relapse. Material: blood, obtained after dendritic cell vaccination. This clonotype was obtained from a human donor with glioblastoma.

The DNA for the CDR3 is TGTGCCAGTAGTATAAGGACAGGGGGACCAAATGAGCAGTTCTTC. Translated: CASSIRTGGPNEQFF. The chain employs TRBV19 and TRBJ2-1; 10 nucleotides match TRBD1. The CDR3 has 15 amino acids. Germline V CDR1 and CDR2: LNHDA, SQIVND (reference sequence). Losses at the gene ends were 2 bases for V and 7 bases for J; bases not matched to a gene: 5. Full variable domain (outside the CDR3, taken from reference TRBV19 and TRBJ2-1): DGGITQSPKYLFRKEGQNVTLSCEQNLNHDAMYWYRQDPGQGLRLIYYSQIVNDFQKGDIAEGYSVSREKKESFPLTVTSAQKNPTAFYLCASSIRTGGPNEQFFGPGTRLTVL.